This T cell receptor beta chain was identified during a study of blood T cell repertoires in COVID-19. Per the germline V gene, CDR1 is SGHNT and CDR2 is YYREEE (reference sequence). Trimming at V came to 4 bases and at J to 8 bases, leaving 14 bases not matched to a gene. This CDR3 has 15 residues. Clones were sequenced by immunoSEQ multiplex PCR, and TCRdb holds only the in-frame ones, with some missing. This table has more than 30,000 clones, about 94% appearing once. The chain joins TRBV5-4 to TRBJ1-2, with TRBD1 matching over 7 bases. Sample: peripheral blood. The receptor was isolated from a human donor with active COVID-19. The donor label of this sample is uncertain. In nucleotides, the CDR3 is TGTGCCAGCAGCCACCGACAGGGTGACCTTGGGGGCTACACCTTC. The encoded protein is CASSHRQGDLGGYTF. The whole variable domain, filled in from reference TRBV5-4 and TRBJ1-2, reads ETGVTQSPTHLIKTRGQQVTLRCSSQSGHNTVSWYQQALGQGPQFIFQYYREEENGRGNFPPRFSGLQFPNYSSELNVNALELDDSALYLCASSHRQGDLGGYTFGSGTRLTVV.